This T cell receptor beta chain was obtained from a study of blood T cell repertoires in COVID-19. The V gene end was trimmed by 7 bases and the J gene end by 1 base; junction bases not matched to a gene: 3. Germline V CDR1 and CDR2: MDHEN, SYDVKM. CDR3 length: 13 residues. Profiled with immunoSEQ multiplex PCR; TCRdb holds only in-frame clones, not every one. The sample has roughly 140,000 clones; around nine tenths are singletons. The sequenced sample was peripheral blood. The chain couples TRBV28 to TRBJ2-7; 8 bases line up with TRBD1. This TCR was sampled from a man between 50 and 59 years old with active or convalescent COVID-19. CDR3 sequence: CASTRTGSYEQYF. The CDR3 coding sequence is TGTGCCAGCACCCGGACAGGGTCCTACGAGCAGTACTTC.